This T cell receptor beta chain was profiled in a study of cytomegalovirus exposure and HLA in healthy donors. A multiplex PCR was run with 60 Vbeta primers and 13 Jbeta primers. The repertoire was sequenced with immunoSEQ multiplex PCR; TCRdb's copy has only in-frame clones and lacks some. The data contain approximately 140,000 clones, around three quarters of them singletons. The germline gives CDR1 SGHDT, CDR2 YYEEEE. Unmatched junction bases numbered 10, after V lost 4 bases and J lost 10 bases. This CDR3 region has 15 residues. The genes are TRBV5-6 and TRBJ1-6; 8 bases fit TRBD1. The receptor comes from a man aged 35 to 55 in good health and CMV-seropositive. The sequencing input was PBMCs. CDR3 sequence: CASSPIDRGNSPLHF. CDR3 bases: TGTGCCAGCAGCCCCATCGACAGGGGAAACTCACCCCTCCACTTT.